A single sample is the source of the 21 T cell receptor beta chains below, sequenced in a study of radiotherapy plus CTLA-4 blockade in lung cancer. Only in-frame clones appear in the TCRdb table, and some are missing; sequencing was by immunoSEQ multiplex PCR. The sample carries roughly 100,000 clones, more than 75% recorded once. The sample was peripheral blood, taken from a patient treated with radiotherapy plus ipilimumab. The source of these receptors is a human donor with non-small cell lung cancer that progressed on radiotherapy plus ipilimumab. Some clones in this sample may be carry-over from other donors' samples.

The genes are TRBV30 and TRBJ2-3; 8 positions match TRBD2. Germline-derived CDR1 and CDR2 are GTSNPN and SVGIG (reference sequence). CDR3 size: 17 residues. V was pared by 4 bases and J by 0 bases, with 12 bases of the junction left unmatched. The CDR3 loop is CAWIPSGPKYSTDTQYF. The CDR3, as DNA: TGTGCCTGGATACCTAGCGGGCCGAAGTATAGCACAGATACGCAGTATTTT.

This sequence joins TRBV15 and TRBJ1-3; D call uncertain. CDR3 length equals 19 residues. The ends were cut back, 0 bases at V and 0 bases at J, with 18 bases in the middle. Germline CDR1 is LNHNV and CDR2 is YYDKDF (reference sequence). The CDR3 DNA follows: TGTGCCACCAGCAGAGATCTCTCGACTTATCTGACCTCTGGAAACACCATATATTTT. It translates to CATSRDLSTYLTSGNTIYF.

V gene TRBV5-6 combines with J gene TRBJ1-2; weak D call: TRBD1 (6 bases). Trimming cost V 2 bases and J 7 bases, with 15 bases left between them. The length of the CDR3 is 14 residues. Germline V gene sequence: CDR1 SGHDT, CDR2 YYEEEE. The DNA of the CDR3 is TGTGCCAGCAGCTTCTTTCAGGGGACGGGTGGCTACACCTTC. It translates to CASSFFQGTGGYTF.

This clone has a handful of counts. At one boundary the junction diverges from the germline segment, which might be a read error. The genes are TRBV5-4 and TRBJ2-7; 7 bases agree with TRBD1. This CDR3 is built from 14 residues. The V gene's germline CDR1 is SGHNT and CDR2 YYREEE (reference sequence). CDR3 nucleotides: TGCGCCAGCAGCCCCAGGGACAGAATGGTCGAGCAGTACTTC. Its translation is CASSPRDRMVEQYF. The entire variable domain, with the rest obtained from reference TRBV5-4 and TRBJ2-7, is as follows: ETGVTQSPTHLIKTRGQQVTLRCSSQSGHNTVSWYQQALGQGPQFIFQYYREEENGRGNFPPRFSGLQFPNYSSELNVNALELDDSALYLCASSPRDRMVEQYFGPGTRLTVT.

The chain employs TRBV2 and TRBJ1-5; tentatively, D is TRBD1 (6 bases). The V gene lost 5 bases and the J gene lost 7 bases, with 18 bases spanning the gap. The CDR3 is 15 amino acids. Germline V CDR1 and CDR2: SNHLY, FYNNEI. CDR3 region: CASSIGGGSLQPQHF. In DNA, the CDR3 is TGTGCCAGCAGTATCGGGGGCGGATCTCTACAGCCCCAGCATTTT.

The CDR3 DNA sequence: TGTGCCAGCAGCTTTTTGCTCGATGAAGCTTTCTTT. The encoded protein is CASSFLLDEAFF. The rearrangement links TRBV5-6 to TRBJ1-1; D remains ambiguous. The CDR3 is 12 residues long. The V gene's germline CDR1 is SGHDT and CDR2 YYEEEE. V was trimmed by 2 bases and J by 7 bases, leaving 9 bases between them.

This chain connects TRBV7-2 to TRBJ2-2, with D unresolved. This CDR3 is built from 14 residues. The V end lost 5 bases, the J end lost 1 base, and 8 bases lay between the germline ends. Germline V gene data show CDR1 as SGHTA and CDR2 as FQGNSA. The CDR3 DNA follows: TGTGCCAGCAGCCCAGACTTGAACACCGGGGAGCTGTTTTTT. Translation gives CASSPDLNTGELFF.

V gene TRBV19 combines with J gene TRBJ1-6; 9 bases map to TRBD1. This CDR3 spans 16 amino acids. After removal of 5 bases from V and 3 bases from J, the junction contained 5 bases not matched to a gene. From germline, CDR1 is LNHDA and CDR2 SQIVND (reference sequence). The CDR3 bases are TGTGCCAGTAGTGATCCGGGACAGGGCTATAATTCACCCCTCCACTTT. Protein product: CASSDPGQGYNSPLHF.

The chain uses TRBV7-2 and TRBJ2-5; TRBD2 aligns across 12 bases. The junction had 15 bases not matched to a gene; V was cut back by 4 bases and J by 6 bases. The germline V gene encodes CDR1 SGHTA and CDR2 FQGNSA. The CDR3 is 18 amino acids. This CDR3 is CASSSRRLLAGGGKTQYF. The CDR3 DNA reads as TGTGCCAGCAGCTCTCGCAGACTACTAGCGGGGGGCGGGAAGACCCAGTACTTC.

The chain joins TRBV13 to TRBJ1-1; a possible D gene is TRBD1 (6 bases). The V and J ends lost 1 base and 4 bases respectively, with 10 bases between them. This CDR3 is built from 14 residues. CDR1 and CDR2 from the germline V gene are PRHDT and FYEKMQ (reference sequence). CDR3 coding DNA: TGTGCCAGCAGCTTAGAGGCAGGGGCCACTGAAGCTTTCTTT. This codes for CASSLEAGATEAFF.

This clone was found a few times. V gene TRBV11-3 combines with J gene TRBJ1-6; D is ambiguous. CDR1 and CDR2 from the germline V gene are SGHNT and YENEEA. The ends were cut back, 4 bases at V and 7 bases at J, with 8 bases in the middle. The CDR3 contains 13 residues. CDR3 residues: CASSSRINSPLHF. The CDR3 region has the DNA TGTGCCAGCAGCTCCCGGATAAATTCACCCCTCCACTTT.

The CDR3 loop reads CASSLRGGIDSPLHF. CDR3 DNA sequence: TGTGCCAGCAGCTTGCGTGGGGGCATAGATTCACCCCTCCACTTT. The rearrangement uses TRBV5-6 and TRBJ1-6, with a weak D call TRBD1 (6 bases). The CDR3 sequence is 15 residues long. The germline CDR1 and CDR2 sequences are SGHDT and YYEEEE. The V end was cut by 1 base, the J end by 8 bases, with 13 bases between.

The CDR3 DNA sequence: TGTGCCACCAGCAGACTGAAGACAGGTAGTCTGTCAGATACGCAGTATTTT. Translating gives CATSRLKTGSLSDTQYF. This chain uses TRBV15 with TRBJ2-3, with a tentative D call TRBD1 (6 bases). The V end was cut by 2 bases, the J end by 4 bases, with 19 bases between. The CDR3 has 17 amino acids. CDR1 LNHNV and CDR2 YYDKDF come from the germline V gene (reference sequence).

The chain is built from TRBV7-2 and TRBJ1-3; a weak D match, TRBD1 (6 bases). Germline V gives CDR1 SGHTA, CDR2 FQGNSA. V was trimmed by 1 base and J by 4 bases, leaving 14 bases between them. The CDR3 runs 16 residues. The CDR3 coding sequence is TGTGCCAGCAGCTTAGAGCTTGGGGGGCAGGGAAACACCATATATTTT. It codes for CASSLELGGQGNTIYF.

V gene TRBV6-1 combines with J gene TRBJ1-2, with TRBD1 matching 10 bases. The trim removed 2 bases at V and 4 bases at J, leaving 7 bases unmatched. Germline values: CDR1 MNHNS, CDR2 SASEGT. The CDR3 runs 16 residues. CDR3 sequence reads: CASSERGDRGTYGYTF. The CDR3 DNA is TGTGCCAGCAGTGAAAGAGGGGACAGGGGAACCTATGGCTACACCTTC.

V gene TRBV7-2 combines with J gene TRBJ1-5; D perhaps matches TRBD1 (5 bases). V dropped 0 bases and J dropped 0 bases, with 12 bases sitting between them. The CDR3 spans 17 residues. Germline V lookup: CDR1 SGHTA, CDR2 FQGNSA. CDR3 region: CASSLASQGYSNQPQHF. The CDR3, as DNA: TGTGCCAGCAGCTTAGCCTCTCAGGGATATAGCAATCAGCCCCAGCATTTT.

The chain combines TRBV7-2 with TRBJ2-7; 11 bases are a match to TRBD1. After removal of 6 bases from V and 5 bases from J, the junction contained 9 bases not matched to a gene. CDR3 length: 15 amino acids. CDR1 SGHTA and CDR2 FQGNSA come from the germline V gene. CDR3 amino acids: CASSLHPGQGDEQYF. CDR3 sequence (DNA): TGTGCCAGCAGTCTTCATCCGGGACAGGGGGACGAGCAGTACTTC.

The chain is built from TRBV7-8 and TRBJ2-1; tentative D call: TRBD1 (6 bases). V was cut by 0 bases and J by 8 bases, with 14 bases left in between. The CDR3 is 15 amino acids. The V gene's germline CDR1 is SGHVS and CDR2 FQNEAQ. The CDR3 bases are TGTGCCAGCAGCTTAGCGGGGGCCAGATGGGATGAGCAGTTCTTC. This translates into CASSLAGARWDEQFF.

V gene TRBV6-5 combines with J gene TRBJ1-1; no firm D call. With 2 bases removed from V and 3 bases from J, the gap between germline ends came to 10 bases. The CDR3 is 14 amino acids. CDR1 is MNHEY, CDR2 SVGAGI, per germline. The CDR3: CASSYQGWYTEAFF. The CDR3 DNA reads as TGTGCCAGCAGTTACCAAGGGTGGTACACTGAAGCTTTCTTT.

The chain employs TRBV11-3 and TRBJ2-2; perhaps TRBD1 as D (6 bases). The V gene lost 5 bases and the J gene lost 1 base, with 11 bases spanning the gap. CDR1 is SGHNT, CDR2 YENEEA, per germline. There are 15 residues in the CDR3. In DNA, the CDR3 is TGTGCCAGCAGCCGAGGGGGACAGAACACCGGGGAGCTGTTTTTT. Protein product: CASSRGGQNTGELFF.

The CDR3 loop reads CASSLDSHSNQPQHF. Written as DNA, the CDR3 is TGTGCCAGCAGTTTAGACAGTCATAGCAATCAGCCCCAGCATTTT. The chain combines TRBV6-5 with TRBJ1-5; perhaps TRBD1 as D (5 bases). Germline-derived CDR1 and CDR2 are MNHEY and SVGAGI. The CDR3 loop spans 15 amino acids. Deletions cut 4 bases from V and 0 bases from J, with 10 bases between.